Below are 30 T cell receptor beta chains sequenced from a single sample in a study of cytomegalovirus exposure and HLA in healthy donors (dated by TCRdb to about 2017). The library relied on the immunoSEQ multiplex PCR assay. The multiplex PCR relied on a mix of 60 forward primers for TCR Vbeta segments and 13 reverse primers for TCR Jbeta segments. TCRdb carries this immuneACCESS record with in-frame sequences only. Its versions omit some clonotypes, under half of them owing to an unresolved V gene in the studies checked, with the rest unexplained. Here the sample has approximately 190,000 clones; about 85% occur a single time. The top ten clonotypes cover 3.8% of the sample. Source material: PBMCs. These receptors were collected from a man in his forties or fifties in good health and CMV-seronegative.

V and J are TRBV4-3 and TRBJ1-4, with D perhaps matching TRBD1 (5 bases). The V and J ends lost 0 bases and 1 base respectively, with 9 bases between them. Germline assignment: CDR1 LGHNA and CDR2 YSLEER. The CDR3 is 16 residues long. This CDR3 is CASSQDGRGTNEKLFF. As DNA, the CDR3 is TGCGCCAGCAGCCAAGATGGGAGGGGAACTAATGAAAAACTGTTTTTT.

V usage is TRBV5-1 and J usage is TRBJ2-2; 12 bases align to TRBD2. The trim removed 5 bases at V and 1 base at J, leaving 3 bases unmatched. Looked up from germline, CDR1 is SGHRS and CDR2 is YFSETQ. The CDR3 spans 16 residues. CDR3: CASRTSGGLNTGELFF. The CDR3 region has the DNA TGCGCCAGCAGAACTAGCGGGGGGCTGAACACCGGGGAGCTGTTTTTT.

The chain has TRBV6-6 and TRBJ2-7, with a weak D call TRBD2 (5 bases). Germline V CDR1 and CDR2: MNHNY, SVGAGI (reference sequence). Trimming stripped 2 bases from V and 3 bases from J, with 14 bases between. CDR3 length equals 15 residues. The CDR3 region is CASSYGFGRDYEQYF. DNA for the CDR3: TGTGCCAGCAGTTACGGTTTCGGACGGGACTACGAGCAGTACTTC.

In this sample, this clone turned up once. One junction end disagrees with the germline gene, perhaps due to a read error. V usage is TRBV7-9 and J usage is TRBJ2-3; weak D call: TRBD2 (5 bases). The CDR3 contains 16 residues. CDR1 SEHNR and CDR2 FQNEAQ come from the germline V gene (reference sequence). The chain's CDR3 is CSSSLSGLLDQGTQYF. The CDR3 DNA reads as TGTTCCAGCAGCTTAAGTGGGTTACTAGACCAAGGTACGCAGTATTTT.

The chain joins TRBV19 to TRBJ2-2; 10 nucleotides match TRBD1. Germline values: CDR1 LNHDA, CDR2 SQIVND (reference sequence). The CDR3 loop spans 14 amino acids. V was pared by 9 bases and J by 4 bases, with 5 bases of the junction left unmatched. The CDR3 spells CASRDRGGTGELFF. In nucleotides, the CDR3 is TGTGCCAGCCGGGACAGGGGAGGCACCGGGGAGCTGTTTTTT.

The chain couples TRBV2 to TRBJ2-1, with 8 positions matching TRBD2. Trimming removed 7 bases from V and 0 bases from J; junction bases left unmatched: 11. Germline V gives CDR1 SNHLY, CDR2 FYNNEI. The CDR3 runs 17 residues. The CDR3 sequence: CASMKRGGGSSYNEQFF. For the CDR3, the DNA is TGTGCCAGCATGAAGAGAGGCGGGGGGAGCTCCTACAATGAGCAGTTCTTC.

The chain recombines TRBV14 with TRBJ1-2, with D hard to call. This CDR3 is built from 11 residues. The V gene lost 1 base and the J gene lost 8 bases, with 5 bases spanning the gap. Germline V CDR1 and CDR2: SGHDN, FVKESK. The CDR3 loop reads CASSQGRGYTF. Here the CDR3 DNA reads TGTGCCAGCAGCCAAGGTAGAGGCTACACCTTC.

The chain uses TRBV11-2 and TRBJ1-5; D may be TRBD1 (6 bases). Germline lookup yields CDR1 SGHAT and CDR2 FQNNGV. The V and J ends lost 0 bases and 4 bases respectively, with 10 bases between them. CDR3 length: 15 amino acids. As DNA, the CDR3 is TGTGCCAGCAGCTTAGATGGGACAAGGAATCAGCCCCAGCATTTT. Protein sequence: CASSLDGTRNQPQHF.

This clone was counted only a few times. The chain couples TRBV27 to TRBJ1-2; a weak D match, TRBD1 (5 bases). The germline gives CDR1 MNHEY, CDR2 SMNVEV (reference sequence). The CDR3 has 16 amino acids. The ends were cut back, 6 bases at V and 0 bases at J, with 17 bases in the middle. In nucleotides, the CDR3 is TGTGCCAGCAGGATCACCTTGACAGATCCTAACTATGGCTACACCTTC. Its translation is CASRITLTDPNYGYTF.

The rearrangement uses TRBV7-6 and TRBJ2-2, with D uncertain. The V gene's germline CDR1 is SGHVS and CDR2 FNYEAQ. With 1 base removed from V and 3 bases from J, the gap between germline ends came to 12 bases. The CDR3 length is 16 residues. The CDR3 reads CASSLVQEAYTGELFF. DNA for the CDR3: TGTGCCAGCAGCTTAGTCCAAGAAGCCTACACCGGGGAGCTGTTTTTT.

This rearrangement joins TRBV6-5 to TRBJ1-1; D gene unclear. CDR1 is MNHEY and CDR2 is SVGAGI in the germline V gene. The CDR3 is 15 residues long. Trimming took off 4 bases at V and 1 base at J, with 13 bases between the two ends. The CDR3 loop reads CASSSPDSQNTEAFF. The CDR3 DNA reads as TGTGCCAGCAGTTCGCCTGACTCCCAGAACACTGAAGCTTTCTTT.

The V gene is TRBV18, the J gene TRBJ1-4, with 9 bases fitting TRBD1. Germline V gives CDR1 KGHSH, CDR2 LQKENI. This CDR3 spans 15 amino acids. Trimming removed 4 bases from V and 8 bases from J; junction bases left unmatched: 8. The DNA for the CDR3 is TGTGCCAGCTCACTCTCGGACAGGGGAAGCGAAAAACTGTTTTTT. As protein: CASSLSDRGSEKLFF.

The table lists this clone with a few counts. This rearrangement joins TRBV9 to TRBJ2-3, with D perhaps matching TRBD1 (6 bases). Germline-derived CDR1 and CDR2 are SGDLS and YYNGEE. This CDR3 is built from 15 residues. V lost 4 bases, J lost 6 bases, and 18 bases lay in between. The CDR3 reads CASSPFRTAGDTQYF. In nucleotides, the CDR3 is TGTGCCAGCAGCCCGTTTCGGACAGCCGGGGATACGCAGTATTTT.

The chain links TRBV14 to TRBJ2-7; D is perhaps TRBD1 (5 bases). This CDR3 comprises 15 residues. Germline CDR1 SGHDN, CDR2 FVKESK. V lost 1 base, J lost 5 bases, and 15 bases lay in between. This chain's CDR3 is CASSQARQGWDEQYF. CDR3 DNA: TGTGCCAGCAGCCAAGCTAGGCAGGGTTGGGACGAGCAGTACTTC.

V usage is TRBV10-2 and J usage is TRBJ1-5, with 8 bases lining up with TRBD1. V shed 6 bases, J shed 2 bases, and the junction held 3 bases outside the gene matches. Germline V lookup: CDR1 WSHSY, CDR2 SAAADI. CDR3 size: 14 residues. Written as DNA, the CDR3 is TGCGCCAGCAGCGGACAGGGTGGCAATCAGCCCCAGCATTTT. Translated, it gives CASSGQGGNQPQHF.

The rearrangement uses TRBV29-1 and TRBJ1-1, with TRBD1 identical over 7 bases. With 3 bases clipped from V and 4 bases from J, the junction kept 2 bases outside the gene matches. Germline loops: CDR1 SQVTM, CDR2 ANQGSEA. The CDR3 sequence is 12 residues long. CDR3 DNA: TGCAGCGTTGAGCAGGGGGGCACTGAAGCTTTCTTT. Translated, it gives CSVEQGGTEAFF.

This clone turned up a few times. A read error may account for a junction end that differs from germline. V gene TRBV7-9 combines with J gene TRBJ1-2; maybe TRBD1 (6 bases). Germline CDR1 reads SEHNR; CDR2 reads FQNEAQ (reference sequence). The CDR3 runs 17 residues. The CDR3 sequence is CSSSLGTLLKPNYGYTF. In DNA, the CDR3 is TGTTCCAGCAGCTTAGGGACACTACTAAAACCTAACTATGGCTACACCTTC.

The chain links TRBV2 to TRBJ2-2; D may be TRBD2 (5 bases). There are 19 residues in the CDR3. V was cut by 2 bases and J by 0 bases, with 19 bases left in between. Germline lookup yields CDR1 SNHLY and CDR2 FYNNEI. The DNA for the CDR3 is TGTGCCAGCAGTGAAATGCATAGCCGGGGTACCTCGAACACCGGGGAGCTGTTTTTT. It is translated as CASSEMHSRGTSNTGELFF.

The chain uses TRBV25-1 and TRBJ1-3; D is ambiguous. The germline gives CDR1 MGHDK, CDR2 SYGVNS. CDR3 length: 14 residues. The V end lost 3 bases, the J end lost 4 bases, and 10 bases lay between the germline ends. The CDR3 here is CASSDPRAGNTIYF. The DNA for the CDR3 is TGTGCCAGCAGTGACCCCCGCGCGGGAAACACCATATATTTT.

The J gene is TRBJ1-5, the V gene TRBV5-6; tentative D call: TRBD1 (6 bases). The germline V and J ends were trimmed by 0 bases and 6 bases, with 16 bases remaining between them. In germline, CDR1 is SGHDT, CDR2 YYEEEE. The CDR3 sequence is 16 residues long. The CDR3 here is CASSLGGSGAVQPQHF. CDR3 in DNA: TGTGCCAGCAGCTTGGGAGGGTCAGGGGCGGTTCAGCCCCAGCATTTT.

This clone has only one observation. Sequence at one end of the junction differs from germline and may be a read error. V usage is TRBV7-9 and J usage is TRBJ1-2, with 10 bases that match TRBD1. The CDR3 extends over 15 amino acids. Germline-derived CDR1 and CDR2 are SEHNR and FQNEAQ (reference sequence). In DNA, the CDR3 is TGTTCCAGCAGCTCCGGGACAGGGGATTCCTATGGCTACACCTTC. It yields the protein CSSSSGTGDSYGYTF.

V usage is TRBV11-2 and J usage is TRBJ2-5; weak D call: TRBD1 (5 bases). Trimming pared 5 bases from V and 5 bases from J, leaving 12 bases between. The CDR3 sequence is 13 residues long. CDR1 is SGHAT, CDR2 FQNNGV, per germline. This CDR3 is CASSPRAGETQYF. Here the CDR3 DNA reads TGTGCCAGCAGCCCAAGAGCAGGGGAGACCCAGTACTTC.

The chain joins TRBV7-2 to TRBJ2-5; 7 bases align to TRBD1. J was trimmed by 4 bases and V by 5 bases; bases with no gene match: 7. The CDR3 contains 14 residues. The germline CDR1 and CDR2 sequences are SGHTA and FQGNSA. For the CDR3, the DNA is TGTGCCAGCAGCCCTAGGGGGCCGGGAGAGACCCAGTACTTC. Amino acid sequence: CASSPRGPGETQYF.

CDR3 DNA sequence: TGTGCCAGCAGCTTCCGAGGAGGGAGTGGGGAGCAGTACTTC. Translated, it gives CASSFRGGSGEQYF. This sequence joins TRBV7-6 and TRBJ2-5; D is perhaps TRBD2 (6 bases). The CDR3 has 14 amino acids. The germline V and J ends were trimmed by 3 bases and 11 bases, with 19 bases remaining between them. The germline CDR1 and CDR2 sequences are SGHVS and FNYEAQ.

The chain combines TRBV5-1 with TRBJ1-3, with D maybe TRBD1 (6 bases). This CDR3 is 17 amino acids long. Germline V gene data show CDR1 as SGHRS and CDR2 as YFSETQ. V was trimmed by 4 bases and J by 1 base, leaving 18 bases between them. The CDR3 DNA reads TGCGCCAGCAGCCCCGCGCCAGGGGTTGAGTCTGGAAACACCATATATTTT. It codes for CASSPAPGVESGNTIYF.

This clone has just a few counts. The chain combines TRBV6-1 with TRBJ2-5; 7 nucleotides line up with TRBD2. V lost 7 bases to trimming and J lost 4 bases; unmatched junction nucleotides: 9. CDR3 size: 14 residues. The germline V gene encodes CDR1 MNHNS and CDR2 SASEGT. CDR3 sequence reads: CASKRGRVGETQYF. In DNA, the CDR3 is TGTGCCAGCAAACGGGGGAGGGTCGGAGAGACCCAGTACTTC.

CDR3 protein: CASQVAGIQETQYF. The CDR3 bases are TGTGCCAGCCAGGTAGCGGGGATTCAAGAGACCCAGTACTTC. The chain employs TRBV7-2 and TRBJ2-5; TRBD2 matches at 8 bases. The germline V gene has CDR1 SGHTA and CDR2 FQGNSA. V shed 8 bases and J 2 bases; nucleotides not matched to a gene: 7. This CDR3 comprises 14 residues.

This clone was detected only once. This chain uses TRBV2 with TRBJ1-2; D might be TRBD1 (5 bases). The CDR3 is 13 amino acids. V was pared by 1 base and J by 7 bases, with 10 bases between. CDR1 and CDR2 (germline): SNHLY, FYNNEI. CDR3 sequence (DNA): TGTGCCAGCAGTGAAGAGCAGGGTGGTGGCTACACCTTC. Translation gives CASSEEQGGGYTF.

The chain combines TRBV10-1 with TRBJ2-2, with 12 nucleotides matching TRBD1. The ends lost 4 bases at V and 5 bases at J; junction bases unmatched: 8. Germline values: CDR1 WNHNN, CDR2 SYGVQD (reference sequence). The CDR3 is 17 residues long. The CDR3 bases are TGCGCCAGCAGTGCCCCGGGACAGGGGGCAGGGACCGGGGAGCTGTTTTTT. Amino acids: CASSAPGQGAGTGELFF.

The chain links TRBV9 to TRBJ2-3; 7 positions match TRBD1. The CDR3 is made up of 18 amino acids. Germline trimming cut 0 bases from V and 3 bases from J; bases unmatched to any gene: 13. The germline gives CDR1 SGDLS, CDR2 YYNGEE. The CDR3 DNA reads TGTGCCAGCAGCGTAGCCGACCTGAGACAGGGTTGGACAGATACGCAGTATTTT. It is translated as CASSVADLRQGWTDTQYF.